A single sample is the source of the 13 T cell receptor beta chains below, sequenced in a study of blood T cells in healthy people across ages. The authors ran a second PCR of roughly 6 to 11 cycles using a sample-barcoded 5' primer and a J-beta primer mix. From the 5' RACE reads, TCRdb called clonotypes with MiXCR, one entry per CDR3 protein. The repertoire consists of 850,000 or so distinct CDR3 sequences, with about 28% occurring once and the leading ten covering 15% to 20%. Sequences were obtained from blood. The receptors stem from a woman over 75 in good health.

The DNA of the CDR3 is TGCAGCGTTGGCCCCACGACAGGTGATACGCAGTATTTT. Translation gives CSVGPTTGDTQYF. The rearrangement uses TRBV29-1 and TRBJ2-3; a weak D match, TRBD1 (6 bases). V gave up 4 bases and J gave up 6 bases, with 14 bases separating them. The CDR3 runs 13 residues. Looked up from germline, CDR1 is SQVTM and CDR2 is ANQGSEA.

The chain combines TRBV5-1 with TRBJ1-4, with D possibly TRBD1 on 6 matching bases. There are 16 residues in the CDR3. V was pared by 4 bases and J by 4 bases, with 17 bases between. The V gene's germline CDR1 is SGHRS and CDR2 YFSETQ. CDR3 in amino acids: CASSSTYGQFNEKLFF. CDR3 in DNA: TGCGCCAGCAGCAGCACGTACGGACAGTTTAATGAAAAACTGTTTTTT.

The chain's CDR3 is CASSGGAGLVGNQPQHF. The CDR3 DNA reads as TGTGCCAGCAGTGGGGGCGCGGGGTTAGTCGGCAATCAGCCCCAGCATTTT. The chain links TRBV6-2 or TRBV6-3 to TRBJ1-5, with D tentatively TRBD1 (6 bases). This CDR3 contains 17 residues. V lost 5 bases and J 2 bases, leaving 19 bases between the germline ends. The germline V gene encodes CDR1 MNHEY and CDR2 SVGEGT.

Concerning this clonotype: With a much larger clone just one base away, this may be a read error. J is TRBJ2-1 and V is TRBV24-1; TRBD2 might be the D (6 bases). The germline CDR1 and CDR2 sequences are KGHDR and SFDVKD. Trimming took off 0 bases at V and 8 bases at J, with 13 bases between the two ends. The CDR3 loop spans 15 amino acids. The CDR3 spells CATSDLGKGGDEQFF. CDR3 coding DNA: TGTGCCACCAGTGATTTGGGCAAGGGAGGCGATGAGCAGTTCTTC.

The chain is built from TRBV6-2 or TRBV6-3 and TRBJ2-5; 10 bases align to TRBD2. The CDR3 runs to 15 residues. V shed 6 bases and J 5 bases; nucleotides not matched to a gene: 9. CDR1 and CDR2 from the germline V gene are MNHEY and SVGEGT. In DNA, the CDR3 is TGTGCCAGCAGGCCCAGCGGGGGGGTCTCGGAGACCCAGTACTTC. Translation gives CASRPSGGVSETQYF.

This clonotype was detected many times. The J gene is TRBJ2-3, the V gene TRBV4-3, with TRBD2 identical over 9 bases. Germline CDR1 and CDR2: LGHNA and YSLEER. CDR3 size: 15 residues. With 3 bases clipped from V and 3 bases from J, the junction kept 4 bases outside the gene matches. The CDR3 DNA reads as TGCGCCAGCAGCCAGGAAGCGGGGGGAACAGATACGCAGTATTTT. Protein product: CASSQEAGGTDTQYF.

The chain combines TRBV5-5 with TRBJ1-5, with D uncertain. This CDR3 contains 15 residues. Trimming removed 0 bases at V and 6 bases at J, with 13 bases between. The germline gives CDR1 SGHKS, CDR2 YYEKEE (reference sequence). The CDR3: CASSLAGGRGQPQHF. CDR3 DNA sequence: TGTGCCAGCAGCTTGGCCGGAGGGCGGGGTCAGCCCCAGCATTTT.

This clonotype was seen repeatedly, ten times or more. This chain links TRBV18 with TRBJ2-1; maybe TRBD2 (6 bases). Germline CDR1 is KGHSH and CDR2 is LQKENI. V dropped 4 bases and J dropped 0 bases, with 10 bases sitting between them. CDR3 length: 15 amino acids. The CDR3 region has the DNA TGTGCCAGCTCACTCAGGACTACCTCCTACAATGAGCAGTTCTTC. Residues: CASSLRTTSYNEQFF.

In this sample, this clonotype turned up many times. The chain couples TRBV5-1 to TRBJ2-4; TRBD1 matches at 8 bases. V lost 1 base and J lost 5; bases outside the gene matches: 5. CDR1 is SGHRS, CDR2 YFSETQ, per germline. The CDR3 sequence is 15 residues long. In DNA, the CDR3 is TGCGCCAGCAGCTTGCCCGGGACAGGAGAAAACATTCAGTACTTC. It codes for CASSLPGTGENIQYF.

This sequence joins TRBV15 and TRBJ2-7; the D gene is possibly TRBD1 (5 bases). The tail of the sequence fits TRBJ2-5 better, so the J call may be wrong. This CDR3 comprises 14 residues. Germline V gene lookup returns CDR1 LNHNV and CDR2 YYDKDF (reference sequence). CDR3 loop: CATSRGGWEETQYF. The CDR3 DNA sequence: TGTGCCACCAGCAGAGGGGGCTGGGAAGAGACCCAGTACTTC.

V and J are TRBV20-1 and TRBJ2-7, with 7 positions matching TRBD2. The CDR3 has 14 amino acids. V lost 0 bases, J lost 2 bases, and 4 bases stayed unmatched. CDR1 and CDR2 (germline): DFQATT, SNEGSKA (reference sequence). The CDR3 coding sequence is TGCAGTGCTAGAGAGCTAGGACTAGCCTACGAGCAGTACTTC. Translation: CSARELGLAYEQYF.

The sample holds many counts of this clonotype. The rearrangement links TRBV12-3 or TRBV12-4 to TRBJ2-1; D tentatively fits TRBD1 or TRBD2 (5 bases each). The ends were cut back, 8 bases at V and 2 bases at J, with 10 bases in the middle. This CDR3 is built from 13 residues. CDR3: CASSGRAYNEQFF. In DNA, the CDR3 is TGTGCCAGCTCGGGACGGGCCTACAATGAGCAGTTCTTC.

This chain connects TRBV6-5 to TRBJ2-3, with 9 nucleotides matching TRBD2. The CDR3 has 15 residues. Germline assignment: CDR1 MNHEY and CDR2 SVGAGI. Trimming at V came to 6 bases and at J to 10 bases, leaving 14 bases not matched to a gene. The DNA of the CDR3 is TGTGCCAGCAGCCCTAGCGGGACCTCTGGTATTTCGCAGTATTTT. It codes for CASSPSGTSGISQYF.